This entry is about one T cell receptor (beta chain). The sample originates from a study of T cell responses to AZD1222 COVID-19 vaccine. Clones were sequenced by immunoSEQ multiplex PCR, and TCRdb holds only the in-frame ones, with some missing. The sample gives 75,000 to 100,000 clones, roughly 81% of which show up once; more than 10% is in the top ten. The V segment lost 4 bases and the J segment 8 bases; nucleotides outside the gene matches: 9. Per germline, CDR1 SEHNR and CDR2 FQNEAQ (reference sequence). The CDR3 runs to 15 residues. This sample comprised peripheral blood, obtained on day 0 of AZD1222 vaccination. This sequence originates from an adult in good health. The gene calls are TRBV7-9 and TRBJ2-1; 9 nucleotides agree with TRBD2. In DNA form, the CDR3 reads TGTGCCAGCAGCTATCTGGGACTAGCCTCATATGAGCAGTTCTTC. Translating it yields CASSYLGLASYEQFF.